This TCR beta chain was sequenced during a study of blood T cells in healthy people across ages (dated by TCRdb to the mid-2010s). About the investigation overall: In model experiments, template switching captured about one uniquely barcoded TCR beta cDNA molecule for every two T cells. Using deep sequencing normalized with unique cDNA molecular identifiers, the study measured how TCR beta repertoire diversity changes with age. Four age groups were formed from the donors: young (average roughly 15 years), middle-aged (approximately 39), aged (roughly 56) and long-lived (around 82). To avoid experimental bias, donors of different ages were spread randomly across the sequencing lanes. For two donors (one aged 18 to 30 and one aged 80 or older), the study analyzed two additional independent replicas of 1 million unique cDNA reads from the same blood draw. Here is what the overall study found, with its caveats: Total diversity estimates from one million sequenced T cells were considered lower bounds and underestimates. A strong correlation was found between observed TCR beta diversity and the percentage of naive T cells measured by flow cytometry. Since profiling was done on bulk unsorted PBMCs, naive and antigen-experienced compartments could not be conclusively compared. Compared with the aged group, the long-lived group had more naive CD4+ T cells, fewer expanded clones and increased TCR diversity, suggesting age selection. Donor CMV infection status was unknown, potentially confounding age-related changes in expanded clonotypes. As age increased, observed TCR beta diversity per million T cells dropped in a roughly linear way, and a significant reduction was already evident by age 40.

As for this clonotype: Its antigen is currently not known. No base-level quality is on record; no much larger clone is a single base apart.

The CDR3, from cysteine to phenylalanine, totals 13 residues. The read is trimmed to its CDR3 DNA, 39 bases read in frame from base 1. Trimming at the junction amounts to 6 bases on V and 5 bases on J, and the germline ends lie 10 bases apart. The donors were roughly 39 Caucasian individuals from Russia, aged 6 to 90 years, who were systemically healthy. Each donor gave around 9 milliliters of peripheral blood, collected into EDTA-treated Vacutainer tubes. Ficoll-Paque density-gradient centrifugation was used to isolate PBMCs, with at least 6.5 million per sample. Trizol reagent was used to extract total RNA from the PBMCs, yielding at least 5.5 micrograms per sample. For every donor, an aliquot of PBMCs went through flow cytometry to measure the percentages of naive CD45RAhigh/CD27high T cells. The library was generated by 5' RACE. TCRdb lists the instrument as Illumina HiSeq 2500. A second roughly 7 to 11 cycle PCR used a sample-barcoded 5' primer and a J-beta primer mix. A template-switch 5' adaptor carrying 12 random nucleotides introduced a unique molecular identifier onto each TCR beta cDNA molecule. Each sample yielded at least 3 million CDR3-containing paired-end reads. All of the RNA was converted into first-strand cDNA using the Mint cDNA synthesis kit, with a TRBC-specific oligonucleotide serving as the primer. Following uracil-DNA glycosylase treatment, a first 18-cycle PCR with universal primers M1SS and BC2_uni_R was performed on all cDNA. The original methods were these. Each sample was normalized by randomly selecting 1 million high-quality reads, each carrying a distinct molecular identifier. Instead of being binned into consensus sequences, reads that shared molecular identifiers were thrown out. MiTCR, set to a Q25 quality threshold and the strictest error-elimination algorithm, was used for CDR3 identification, clonotype clustering and error correction. A nonparametric unseen species model using Euler transformation provided a lower-bound estimate of total TCR beta diversity. TCRdb handled the public reads itself, with Q25 trimming in fastp and clone calling in MiXCR, and kept productive beta chains. A single entry per CDR3 protein holds the most common genes and DNA from its merged rows. What appears here as the V and J calls and clone size reflects TCRdb's work, not the paper's. The sample data list 700,000 to 850,000 distinct CDR3 sequences, and around 36% of these were observed just once. The ten largest account for under 15% of the sample.

The sample taken for sequencing was blood. The V and J segments used are TRBV12-3 or TRBV12-4 and TRBJ2-2; matching of 6 bases hints at TRBD1 as the D gene. The receptor comes from a man aged 18 to 30 in good health. The CDR3 reads as follows: CASRNRATGELFF. The DNA sequence follows: TGTGCCAGCAGGAACAGGGCTACCGGGGAGCTGTTTTTT.